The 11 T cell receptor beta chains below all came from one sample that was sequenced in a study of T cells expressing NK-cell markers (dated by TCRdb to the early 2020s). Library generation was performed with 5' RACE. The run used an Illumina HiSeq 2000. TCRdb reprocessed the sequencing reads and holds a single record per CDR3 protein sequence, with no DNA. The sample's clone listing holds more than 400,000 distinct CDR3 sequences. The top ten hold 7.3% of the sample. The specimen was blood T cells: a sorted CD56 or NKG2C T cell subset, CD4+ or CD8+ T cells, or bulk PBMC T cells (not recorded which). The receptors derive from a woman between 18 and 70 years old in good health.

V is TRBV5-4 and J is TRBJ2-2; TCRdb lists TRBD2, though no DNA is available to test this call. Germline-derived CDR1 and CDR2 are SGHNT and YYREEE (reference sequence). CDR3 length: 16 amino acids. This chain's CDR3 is CASSLSGRARTGELFF. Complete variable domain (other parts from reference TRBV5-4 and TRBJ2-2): ETGVTQSPTHLIKTRGQQVTLRCSSQSGHNTVSWYQQALGQGPQFIFQYYREEENGRGNFPPRFSGLQFPNYSSELNVNALELDDSALYLCASSLSGRARTGELFFGEGSRLTVL.

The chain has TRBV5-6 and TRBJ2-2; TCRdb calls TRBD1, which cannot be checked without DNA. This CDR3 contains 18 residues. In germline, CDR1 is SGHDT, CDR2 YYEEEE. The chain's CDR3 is CASSSVPGQVWNTGELFF.

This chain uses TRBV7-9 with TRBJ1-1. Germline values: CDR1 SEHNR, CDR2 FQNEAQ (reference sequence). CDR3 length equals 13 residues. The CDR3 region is CASSPTLGTEAFF.

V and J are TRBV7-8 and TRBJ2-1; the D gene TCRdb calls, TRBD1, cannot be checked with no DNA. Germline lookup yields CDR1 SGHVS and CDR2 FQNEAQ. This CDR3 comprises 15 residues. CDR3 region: CASSLVLTEYNEQFF.

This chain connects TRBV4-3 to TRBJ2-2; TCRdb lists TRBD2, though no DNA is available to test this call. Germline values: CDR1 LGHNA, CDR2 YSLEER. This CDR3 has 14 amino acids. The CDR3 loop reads CASSYSSGTGELFF.

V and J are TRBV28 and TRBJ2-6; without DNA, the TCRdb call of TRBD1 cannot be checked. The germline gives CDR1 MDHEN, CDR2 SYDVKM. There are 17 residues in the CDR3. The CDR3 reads CASNPTGSHSGANVLTF.

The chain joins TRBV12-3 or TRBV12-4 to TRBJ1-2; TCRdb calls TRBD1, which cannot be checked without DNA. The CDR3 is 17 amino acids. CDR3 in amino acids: CASSFSGQGDLAGGYTF.

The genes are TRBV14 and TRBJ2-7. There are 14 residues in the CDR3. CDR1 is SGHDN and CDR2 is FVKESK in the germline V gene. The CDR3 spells CASSPVWTLYEQYF. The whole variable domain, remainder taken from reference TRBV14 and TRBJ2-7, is EAGVTQFPSHSVIEKGQTVTLRCDPISGHDNLYWYRRVMGKEIKFLLHFVKESKQDESGMPNNRFLAERTGGTYSTLKVQPAELEDSGVYFCASSPVWTLYEQYFGPGTRLTVT.

The CDR3 loop reads CASRTSGEGYEQYF. The J gene is TRBJ2-7, the V gene TRBV6-1; TCRdb lists TRBD2, though no DNA is available to test this call. The CDR3 is 14 amino acids. Looked up from germline, CDR1 is MNHNS and CDR2 is SASEGT.

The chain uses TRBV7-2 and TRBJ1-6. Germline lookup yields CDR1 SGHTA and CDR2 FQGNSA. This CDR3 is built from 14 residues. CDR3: CASSLFGGESPLHF.

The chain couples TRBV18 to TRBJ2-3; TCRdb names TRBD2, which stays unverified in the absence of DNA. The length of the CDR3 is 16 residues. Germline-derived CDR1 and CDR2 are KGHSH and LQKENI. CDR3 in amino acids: CASSPPPAGGPDTQYF.